Listed below are T cell receptor beta chains from one sample, sequenced in a study of molecular identifiers for immune sequencing clone quantification. Using its own MiXCR run on the PCR reads, TCRdb lists one record per CDR3 protein. The data contain around 460,000 distinct CDR3 sequences, about 21% of them singletons. The specimen was naive CD8+ T cells from blood, with Jurkat cell RNA spiked in. These TCRs come from a human donor in good health. Some libraries in this study had Jurkat cell RNA spiked in. CDR3s include the opening cysteine and the closing phenylalanine or tryptophan. A D gene is named only where the DNA matches it firmly. Only part of the rows carry a size: once, few, many, or a class if the clone is expanded.

d_call	cdr3_length	v_call	clone_size	j_call	cdr3_aa	cdr3_nt
-	17	TRBV5-5	-	TRBJ2-7	CASSLGFWGRQSYEQYF	TGTGCCAGCAGCTTGGGGTTTTGGGGGAGACAATCCTACGAGCAGTACTTC
-	17	TRBV7-3	-	TRBJ2-1	CASSLLVKGGLIDEQFF	TGTGCCAGCAGCTTATTAGTTAAGGGGGGGCTGATCGATGAGCAGTTCTTC
TRBD2	13	TRBV30	many	TRBJ2-3	CAWSVGVRGDRYF	TGTGCCTGGAGTGTAGGGGTGCGGGGGGATCGGTATTTT
-	15	TRBV27	-	TRBJ2-3	CASSVQGLGTDTHYF	TGTGCCAGCAGTGTCCAGGGGTTGGGCACAGATACGCACTATTTT
TRBD2	17	TRBV4-3	many	TRBJ2-3	CASSQDPSGGASDTQYF	TGCGCCAGCAGCCAAGATCCTAGCGGGGGGGCTTCAGATACGCAGTATTTT
-	15	TRBV10-2	few	TRBJ2-7	CASSDGLGVPYEQYF	TGCGCCAGCAGTGATGGGTTAGGGGTCCCCTACGAGCAGTACTTC
-	13	TRBV12-3/TRBV12-4	-	TRBJ2-1	CASSRGGYNEQFF	TGTGCCAGCAGTCGAGGCGGCTACAATGAGCAGTTCTTC
TRBD2	18	TRBV6-1	many	TRBJ2-3	CASTEQEEGLAGTDTQYF	TGTGCCAGTACCGAACAGGAAGAGGGACTAGCTGGCACAGATACGCAGTATTTT
TRBD1	15	TRBV5-6	few	TRBJ2-7	CASSLVGQGKSEQYF	TGTGCCAGCAGCTTGGTAGGACAGGGAAAATCCGAGCAGTACTTC
-	15	TRBV10-1	many	TRBJ2-3	CASSEIGEGTDTQYF	TGCGCCAGCAGTGAAATTGGGGAAGGCACAGATACGCAGTATTTT
-	17	TRBV15	few	TRBJ1-2	CATSRDREGGLYYGYTF	TGTGCCACCAGCAGAGATCGGGAAGGGGGGTTATACTATGGCTACACCTTC
-	12	TRBV25-1	many	TRBJ2-7	CASSWGMYEQYF	TGTGCCAGCAGTTGGGGGATGTACGAGCAGTACTTC
-	14	TRBV15	few	TRBJ2-3	CATSREHSTDTQYF	TGTGCCACCAGCAGAGAGCATAGCACAGATACGCAGTATTTT
TRBD2	15	TRBV20-1	many	TRBJ2-7	CSARDSGGRFYEQYF	TGCAGTGCTAGAGATTCGGGGGGACGATTCTACGAGCAGTACTTC
-	13	TRBV24-1	many	TRBJ2-5	CATSDLFQETQYF	TGTGCCACCAGTGATTTGTTTCAGGAGACCCAGTACTTC
-	16	TRBV7-9	many	TRBJ1-4	CASSPRTDATNEKLFF	TGTGCCAGCAGCCCCCGGACGGATGCAACTAATGAAAAACTGTTTTTT